A single sample gave rise to the 9 T cell receptor beta chains below, sequenced in a study of blood T cell repertoires in COVID-19. The assay was immunoSEQ multiplex PCR, and TCRdb's table has in-frame clones only and misses some. The sample shows about 50,000 clones, 85% to 90% of them seen only once. Sequenced input: peripheral blood. These receptors all stem from a woman of 80 years or more with COVID-19, enrolled during active disease.

The chain carries TRBV5-1 and TRBJ2-1; 9 nucleotides match TRBD1. Unmatched junction bases numbered 17, after V lost 3 bases and J lost 16 bases. Looked up from germline, CDR1 is SGHRS and CDR2 is YFSETQ. This CDR3 is 15 amino acids long. The CDR3 region is CASSSTPGQGQLHFF. CDR3 DNA: TGCGCCAGCAGCTCAACCCCGGGACAGGGCCAGCTACACTTCTTC.

V usage is TRBV19 and J usage is TRBJ2-1; 7 bases are a match to TRBD1. The CDR3 has 13 residues. Germline assignment: CDR1 LNHDA and CDR2 SQIVND (reference sequence). V gave up 6 bases and J gave up 8 bases; unmatched junction bases: 7. CDR3 sequence (DNA): TGTGCCAGTAGCCGACAGGGAGTCTATGAGCAGTTCTTC. Its protein product is CASSRQGVYEQFF.

The V gene is TRBV2, the J gene TRBJ1-5; no clear D. Per the germline V gene, CDR1 is SNHLY and CDR2 is FYNNEI. The V and J ends lost 2 bases and 5 bases respectively, with 10 bases between them. CDR3 length equals 14 residues. This CDR3 is CASSERESYQPQHF. DNA of the CDR3: TGTGCCAGCAGTGAACGGGAGAGTTATCAGCCCCAGCATTTT.

The rearrangement uses TRBV6-1 and TRBJ1-1; a possible D gene is TRBD1 (6 bases). This CDR3 has 16 residues. Deletions cut 2 bases from V and 1 base from J, with 14 bases between. Germline CDR1 MNHNS, CDR2 SASEGT. The CDR3 nucleotides are TGTGCCAGCAGTGAACGGGGGGTCAGGGGGAACACTGAAGCTTTCTTT. Amino acids: CASSERGVRGNTEAFF.

The V call is TRBV28, the J call TRBJ1-4; D is unclear. This CDR3 has 14 amino acids. CDR1 and CDR2 (germline): MDHEN, SYDVKM. V lost 1 base, J lost 8 bases, and 11 bases lay in between. The CDR3, as DNA: TGTGCCAGCAGTTTATCGGCGGGTCGGGAAAAACTGTTTTTT. Translating it yields CASSLSAGREKLFF. The full variable domain, completed using reference TRBV28 and TRBJ1-4, is DVKVTQSSRYLVKRTGEKVFLECVQDMDHENMFWYRQDPGLGLRLIYFSYDVKMKEKGDIPEGYSVSREKKERFSLILESASTNQTSMYLCASSLSAGREKLFFGSGTQLSVL.

This chain links TRBV12-3 or TRBV12-4 with TRBJ1-2, with D possibly matching TRBD1 (6 bases). Trimming shortened V by 3 bases and J by 8 bases, and 13 bases separated the two germline ends. The length of the CDR3 is 13 residues. CDR3 DNA: TGTGCCAGCAGTTTTGGGCAGGGGATGGGCTACACCTTC. Its translation is CASSFGQGMGYTF.

J is TRBJ2-7 and V is TRBV10-3, with 9 bases identical to TRBD1. CDR3 size: 15 residues. Germline CDR1 reads ENHRY; CDR2 reads SYGVKD. The trim removed 5 bases at V and 1 base at J, leaving 6 bases unmatched. The CDR3 DNA sequence: TGTGCCATCAGTTCAGGACAGGGGTCTTCCTACGAGCAGTACTTC. Translated, it gives CAISSGQGSSYEQYF.

The J gene is TRBJ1-1, the V gene TRBV29-1, with D possibly TRBD1 on 5 matching bases. Between the trimmed V and J ends, which lost 1 base and 5 bases, there was a span of 17 bases. The CDR3 has 15 residues. CDR1 and CDR2 (germline): SQVTM, ANQGSEA. DNA of the CDR3: TGCAGCGTTGAAGCTACAGCTTGGGGGGGGACTGAAGCTTTCTTT. Amino acids: CSVEATAWGGTEAFF.

The chain is built from TRBV7-3 and TRBJ2-7; the D gene is possibly TRBD2 (5 bases). CDR3 size: 13 residues. Germline lookup yields CDR1 SGHTA and CDR2 FQGTGA. V gave up 8 bases and J gave up 1 base, with 12 bases separating them. The CDR3, as DNA: TGTGCCAGCTCCACGGGGTTGTCCTACGAGCAGTACTTC. Amino acids: CASSTGLSYEQYF.